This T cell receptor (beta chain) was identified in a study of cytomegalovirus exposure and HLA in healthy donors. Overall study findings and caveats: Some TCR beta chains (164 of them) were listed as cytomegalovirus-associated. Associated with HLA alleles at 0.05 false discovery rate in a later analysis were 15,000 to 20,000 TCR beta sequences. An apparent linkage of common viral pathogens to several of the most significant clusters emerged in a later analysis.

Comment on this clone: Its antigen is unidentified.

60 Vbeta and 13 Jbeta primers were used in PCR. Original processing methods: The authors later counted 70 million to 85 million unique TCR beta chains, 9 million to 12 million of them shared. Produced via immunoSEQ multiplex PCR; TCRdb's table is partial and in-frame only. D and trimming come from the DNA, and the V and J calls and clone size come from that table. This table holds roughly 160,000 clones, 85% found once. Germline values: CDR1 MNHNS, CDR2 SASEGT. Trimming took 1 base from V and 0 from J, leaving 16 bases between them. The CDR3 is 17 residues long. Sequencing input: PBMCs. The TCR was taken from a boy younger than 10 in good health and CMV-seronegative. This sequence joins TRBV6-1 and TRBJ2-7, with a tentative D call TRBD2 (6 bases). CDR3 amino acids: CASSEVAALAPSYEQYF. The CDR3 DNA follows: TGTGCCAGCAGTGAAGTTGCCGCTCTAGCGCCCTCCTACGAGCAGTACTTC.